The next 16 T cell receptor beta chains were all read from a single sample in a study of human T cells and chemical hapten exposure. MiXCR, applied by TCRdb to the RACE reads, yields one record per CDR3 protein. Seen here are roughly 360,000 distinct CDR3 sequences, about 4.4% observed once, and the top ten hold over 2%. Time point denoted: patch test 1, 2 weeks after DPC sensitization. Sample treatment: therapeutic diphenylcyclopropenone sensitization with weekly scalp DPC. Sequencing was performed on whole blood, taken in connection with sensitization to the hapten diphenylcyclopropenone (DPC). The receptor source for this set is a woman in her 50s with alopecia areata. Some clones in this sample may be carry-over from other donors' samples.

This clonotype was detected only a few times. The rearrangement links TRBV15 to TRBJ2-2; D might be TRBD2 (5 bases). This CDR3 is built from 14 residues. CDR1 is LNHNV and CDR2 is YYDKDF in the germline V gene (reference sequence). V lost 1 base, J lost 4 bases, and 7 bases lay in between. The CDR3 spells CATSRVAGTGELFF. In DNA, the CDR3 is TGTGCCACCAGCAGAGTGGCGGGCACCGGGGAGCTGTTTTTT.

This clonotype was counted many times. This chain joins TRBV5-1 and TRBJ1-6; 9 bases map to TRBD1. The germline CDR1 and CDR2 sequences are SGHRS and YFSETQ. This CDR3 is built from 15 residues. V shed 7 bases and J 5 bases; nucleotides not matched to a gene: 7. The CDR3 loop is CASAPRQGDNSPLHF. The CDR3 DNA sequence: TGCGCCAGCGCCCCGCGACAGGGGGATAATTCACCCCTCCACTTT.

This clonotype was found many times. The chain links TRBV5-1 to TRBJ1-1; TRBD1 aligns across 7 bases. V gave up 0 bases and J gave up 4 bases; unmatched junction bases: 3. The CDR3 loop spans 14 amino acids. Per germline, CDR1 SGHRS and CDR2 YFSETQ. CDR3 nucleotides: TGCGCCAGCAGCTTGGTGCAGGGGGGCACTGAAGCTTTCTTT. Amino acid sequence: CASSLVQGGTEAFF.

J is TRBJ1-6 and V is TRBV20-1, with 11 bases fitting TRBD1. V was pared by 2 bases and J by 6 bases, with 3 bases of the junction left unmatched. Germline loops: CDR1 DFQATT, CDR2 SNEGSKA (reference sequence). The CDR3 sequence is 15 residues long. The chain's CDR3 is CSARRTGGSNSPLHF. DNA for the CDR3: TGCAGTGCTAGAAGGACAGGGGGCAGTAATTCACCCCTCCACTTT.

Comment on this clonotype: A much more abundant neighbour one base away suggests this may be a read error. The chain joins TRBV6-5 to TRBJ2-7; D gene uncertain. The V gene's germline CDR1 is MNHEY and CDR2 SVGAGI. V lost 4 bases and J lost 3, with 10 bases in between. This CDR3 comprises 13 residues. CDR3 DNA: TGTGCCAGCAGTTGCTCGAAGGACTACGAGCAGTACTTC. This sequence encodes CASSCSKDYEQYF.

This chain links TRBV12-3 or TRBV12-4 with TRBJ1-1; the D is unclear. Trimming left V 5 bases short and J 3 bases short, with 16 bases between. CDR3 size: 15 residues. The CDR3: CASSPLTGLDTEAFF. The CDR3 nucleotides read TGTGCCAGCAGTCCCCTGACCGGCTTAGACACTGAAGCTTTCTTT.

The table lists this clonotype with many counts. The rearrangement joins TRBV20-1 to TRBJ2-2, with 16 bases that match TRBD2. This CDR3 is 18 amino acids long. The germline V gene encodes CDR1 DFQATT and CDR2 SNEGSKA (reference sequence). V lost 4 bases and J lost 5; bases outside the gene matches: 10. The CDR3 sequence: CSATGLAGGPRRTGELFF. Here the CDR3 DNA reads TGCAGTGCTACGGGACTAGCGGGAGGGCCTCGAAGAACCGGGGAGCTGTTTTTT.

This clonotype occurred many times. J is TRBJ2-3 and V is TRBV11-2; 11 bases line up with TRBD2. The trim removed 2 bases at V and 5 bases at J, leaving 6 bases unmatched. Germline CDR1 reads SGHAT; CDR2 reads FQNNGV. The CDR3 covers 16 residues. This CDR3 is CASSLLAGGTGDTQYF. CDR3 nucleotide sequence: TGTGCCAGCAGCTTATTAGCGGGAGGGACCGGAGATACGCAGTATTTT.

The chain recombines TRBV10-2 with TRBJ1-1, with 8 bases matching TRBD1. J was trimmed by 11 bases and V by 5 bases; bases with no gene match: 13. Germline lookup yields CDR1 WSHSY and CDR2 SAAADI. This CDR3 comprises 14 residues. This CDR3 reads CASSILADRQGAFF. DNA of the CDR3: TGCGCCAGCAGTATCCTGGCCGATCGACAGGGGGCTTTCTTT.

This clonotype was counted many times. The J gene is TRBJ1-1, the V gene TRBV20-1; no definite D call. Per germline, CDR1 DFQATT and CDR2 SNEGSKA (reference sequence). CDR3 length: 14 residues. V dropped 1 base and J dropped 1 base, with 10 bases sitting between them. The CDR3 sequence: CSARAQAANTEAFF. The CDR3 nucleotides are TGCAGTGCTAGAGCCCAAGCAGCGAACACTGAAGCTTTCTTT.

This clonotype was counted many times. CDR3 region: CASTEWRTSGANVLTF. In DNA form, the CDR3 reads TGTGCCAGCACCGAATGGAGGACCTCTGGGGCCAACGTCCTGACTTTC. V is TRBV27 and J is TRBJ2-6, with D possibly matching TRBD2 (5 bases). The CDR3 has 16 amino acids. V lost 7 bases to trimming and J lost 0 bases, with 13 bases between them. Germline CDR1 reads MNHEY; CDR2 reads SMNVEV (reference sequence).

This clonotype was counted at least ten times. The chain employs TRBV2 and TRBJ2-3; 7 nucleotides agree with TRBD2. From germline, CDR1 is SNHLY and CDR2 FYNNEI. CDR3 size: 14 residues. V was clipped by 4 bases and J by 2 bases; unmatched bases: 3. CDR3 region: CASSGLAATDTQYF. In nucleotides, the CDR3 is TGTGCCAGCAGTGGGCTAGCGGCCACAGATACGCAGTATTTT.

The CDR3 is CASSLGPRDTQYF. CDR3 coding DNA: TGCGCCAGCAGCTTGGGACCGCGGGATACGCAGTATTTT. The chain is built from TRBV5-1 and TRBJ2-3, with D unresolved. Germline-derived CDR1 and CDR2 are SGHRS and YFSETQ. There are 13 residues in the CDR3. The germline V and J ends were trimmed by 0 bases and 6 bases, with 8 bases remaining between them. Complete variable domain (other parts from reference TRBV5-1 and TRBJ2-3): KAGVTQTPRYLIKTRGQQVTLSCSPISGHRSVSWYQQTPGQGLQFLFEYFSETQRNKGNFPGRFSGRQFSNSRSEMNVSTLELGDSALYLCASSLGPRDTQYFGPGTRLTVL.

This clonotype has ten or more counts. This chain connects TRBV27 to TRBJ2-7, with a tentative D call TRBD1 (5 bases). Germline assignment: CDR1 MNHEY and CDR2 SMNVEV (reference sequence). V was clipped by 1 base and J by 2 bases, with 9 bases between them. CDR3 length equals 14 residues. This CDR3 reads CASSLFIGAYEQYF. DNA of the CDR3: TGTGCCAGCAGTTTATTCATAGGGGCCTACGAGCAGTACTTC.

In its sample, this clonotype was seen many times. This chain connects TRBV11-2 to TRBJ1-2; no definite D call. The CDR3 covers 16 residues. V dropped 7 bases and J dropped 0 bases, with 18 bases sitting between them. Germline V gene data show CDR1 as SGHAT and CDR2 as FQNNGV. Written as DNA, the CDR3 is TGTGCCAGCATCAAGCCGGACTCCAACTCTAACTATGGCTACACCTTC. Amino acids: CASIKPDSNSNYGYTF.

The gene calls are TRBV5-1 and TRBJ2-7; D is unclear. Trimming shortened V by 0 bases and J by 5 bases, and 9 bases separated the two germline ends. This CDR3 has 13 residues. The germline CDR1 and CDR2 sequences are SGHRS and YFSETQ. The CDR3 DNA is TGCGCCAGCAGCTTGGACAGTCCCCACGAGCAGTACTTC. Its protein is CASSLDSPHEQYF.